The 14 T cell receptor beta chains reported below all come from one sample, sequenced in a study of shared clonotypes between healthy human individuals. Clones were read by immunoSEQ multiplex PCR, and TCRdb kept only the in-frame ones, dropping some. The profile shows over a million clones, 97% to 99% of them singletons. Sequenced: naive CD4+ T cells sorted from blood. The subset denotes: CD45RA+ positively selected. These receptors originate from a man aged 25-40 years in good health.

This clone was recorded once. The chain joins TRBV28 to TRBJ2-5, with TRBD2 identical over 10 bases. The CDR3 consists of 14 residues. The J segment lost 5 bases and the V segment lost 4 bases, leaving 4 bases of the junction unmatched. The germline gives CDR1 MDHEN, CDR2 SYDVKM. The CDR3 bases are TGTGCCAGCAGTTCCAGCGGGAGGGAGGAGACCCAGTACTTC. It codes for CASSSSGREETQYF.

The V gene is TRBV28, the J gene TRBJ1-5; TRBD1 matches at 7 bases. This CDR3 region has 17 residues. J lost 2 bases, V lost 5 bases, and 12 bases had no gene match. The germline V gene has CDR1 MDHEN and CDR2 SYDVKM. CDR3 nucleotide sequence: TGTGCCAGCAGTCCCCGACAGGGAGGTATGGGCAATCAGCCCCAGCATTTT. It codes for CASSPRQGGMGNQPQHF.

The chain combines TRBV23-1 with TRBJ2-5; 9 nucleotides align to TRBD1. TRBV23-1 is assigned to the ORF class and has an uncertain function. The CDR3 is 16 residues long. Trimming took 0 bases from V and 3 from J; bases not matched to a gene: 5. CDR3 residues: CASSQSHRGREETQYF. The CDR3 DNA reads as TGCGCCAGCAGTCAATCCCACAGGGGGCGGGAAGAGACCCAGTACTTC.

V gene TRBV7-6 combines with J gene TRBJ1-1; no clear D gene. Germline assignment: CDR1 SGHVS and CDR2 FNYEAQ. Trimming left V 7 bases short and J 4 bases short, with 13 bases between. The CDR3 totals 13 residues. CDR3 loop: CASKEGPVTEAFF. CDR3 nucleotide sequence: TGTGCCAGCAAGGAGGGCCCCGTCACTGAAGCTTTCTTT.

As for this clone: Other DNA variants within this sample encode the same CDR3. This chain uses TRBV18 with TRBJ2-1; the D is unclear. The ends were cut back, 2 bases at V and 1 base at J, with 6 bases in the middle. Germline CDR1 and CDR2: KGHSH and LQKENI. The CDR3 is made up of 14 amino acids. The CDR3 sequence: CASSPDSSYNEQFF. The CDR3 DNA follows: TGTGCCAGCTCACCAGACTCTTCCTACAATGAGCAGTTCTTC.

This chain connects TRBV7-9 to TRBJ2-1, with TRBD2 matching 10 bases. Germline CDR1 reads SEHNR; CDR2 reads FQNEAQ (reference sequence). The J segment lost 3 bases and the V segment lost 2 bases, leaving 7 bases of the junction unmatched. CDR3 length equals 17 residues. The CDR3 sequence is CASSLRPSGSGYNEQFF. The DNA of the CDR3 is TGTGCCAGCAGCTTACGTCCTAGCGGGAGCGGCTACAATGAGCAGTTCTTC.

The chain is built from TRBV5-1 and TRBJ2-7; TRBD2 matches 9 bases. The V and J ends lost 0 bases and 3 bases, in that order; junction bases with no gene match: 10. There are 17 residues in the CDR3. Germline loops: CDR1 SGHRS, CDR2 YFSETQ. CDR3 in DNA: TGCGCCAGCAGCTTGGGGGTCCTAGCGGGACAAAACTACGAGCAGTACTTC. It yields the protein CASSLGVLAGQNYEQYF.

V and J are TRBV15 and TRBJ2-7; D might be TRBD2 (6 bases). This CDR3 is 18 amino acids long. Trimming shortened V by 5 bases and J by 3 bases, and 26 bases separated the two germline ends. Germline V lookup: CDR1 LNHNV, CDR2 YYDKDF (reference sequence). Written as DNA, the CDR3 is TGTGCCACCAGCTACCGAGGTGGCGGGGTGGGGAAAGTCTACGAGCAGTACTTC. This gives the protein CATSYRGGGVGKVYEQYF.

The chain uses TRBV6-6 and TRBJ2-5; D possibly corresponds to TRBD1 (6 bases). Per the germline V gene, CDR1 is MNHNY and CDR2 is SVGAGI (reference sequence). The germline V and J ends were trimmed by 2 bases and 1 base, with 14 bases remaining between them. This CDR3 has 16 amino acids. CDR3 DNA sequence: TGTGCCAGCAGTTACCGCTTTGAGGGGGTCCAAGAGACCCAGTACTTC. Residues: CASSYRFEGVQETQYF.

This sequence joins TRBV28 and TRBJ2-7; D may correspond to TRBD1 or TRBD2 (5 bases each). In germline, CDR1 is MDHEN, CDR2 SYDVKM. This CDR3 region has 16 residues. Trimming cost V 6 bases and J 2 bases, with 20 bases left between them. DNA for the CDR3: TGTGCCAGCAGATCAGATCCCGGGACGCTGGCCTACGAGCAGTACTTC. Translating gives CASRSDPGTLAYEQYF. The full variable domain, with the rest looked up from reference TRBV28 and TRBJ2-7, is DVKVTQSSRYLVKRTGEKVFLECVQDMDHENMFWYRQDPGLGLRLIYFSYDVKMKEKGDIPEGYSVSREKKERFSLILESASTNQTSMYLCASRSDPGTLAYEQYFGPGTRLTVT.

The rearrangement joins TRBV5-6 to TRBJ2-5; a possible D gene is TRBD2 (6 bases). V was cut by 4 bases and J by 4 bases, with 11 bases left in between. Germline V gene lookup returns CDR1 SGHDT and CDR2 YYEEEE. The CDR3 contains 13 residues. The CDR3 DNA is TGTGCCAGCAGCCCGGGACTTCCAGAGACCCAGTACTTC. Translated: CASSPGLPETQYF.

The gene calls are TRBV28 and TRBJ2-2, with D unclear. From germline, CDR1 is MDHEN and CDR2 SYDVKM. V dropped 6 bases and J dropped 6 bases, with 5 bases sitting between them. The CDR3 runs 11 residues. CDR3 sequence: CASRAAGELFF. CDR3 nucleotides: TGTGCCAGCAGGGCAGCCGGGGAGCTGTTTTTT.

The chain joins TRBV20-1 to TRBJ1-5; no definite D call. V lost 5 bases, J lost 7 bases, and 9 bases lay in between. Germline-derived CDR1 and CDR2 are DFQATT and SNEGSKA (reference sequence). This CDR3 spans 11 amino acids. This chain's CDR3 is CSAARGQPQHF. In DNA, the CDR3 is TGCAGTGCTGCCCGGGGACAGCCCCAGCATTTT.

The sample holds one count of this clone. The V gene is TRBV2, the J gene TRBJ1-2; D is ambiguous. The CDR3 has 15 amino acids. The V end was cut by 5 bases, the J end by 3 bases, with 16 bases between. The germline CDR1 and CDR2 sequences are SNHLY and FYNNEI. CDR3 nucleotides: TGTGCCAGCAGTAGGGAACGGGAGGATCACTATGGCTACACCTTC. It specifies CASSREREDHYGYTF.